The T cell receptor beta chain described here comes from a study of breast tumors, draining lymph nodes, adjacent tissues. This clonotype was observed many times. The junction had 1 base not matched to a gene; V was cut back by 2 bases and J by 1 base. The V gene's germline CDR1 is DFQATT and CDR2 SNEGSKA (reference sequence). The CDR3 extends over 14 amino acids. The lymph nodes were axillary draining lymph nodes from breast cancer patients. Each CDR3 protein is one row after TCRdb ran MiXCR on the multiplex PCR reads. Of some 100,000 distinct CDR3 sequences in the sample, 21% were seen once. This receptor was obtained from a female donor with breast cancer. Some clones in this sample may be carry-over from other donors' samples. The specimen sequenced was axillary lymph node tissue. The chain couples TRBV20-1 to TRBJ2-1; 8 bases align to TRBD1. CDR3 sequence (DNA): TGCAGTGCTAGACAGGGGGCGTCCTACAATGAGCAGTTCTTC. It specifies CSARQGASYNEQFF.